This note documents a single TCR beta chain sequence. The antigen remains unidentified. These data are taken from a study of T cell responses to AZD1222 COVID-19 vaccine. The method was immunoSEQ multiplex PCR; TCRdb's version includes in-frame clones alone and lacks a portion of them. The sample records around 120,000 clones, roughly 90% being singletons. Overall study results and limits: Spike-specific TCR breadth and depth rose after two AZD1222 doses. Baseline antibody screening turned up just a handful of seropositive AZD1222 recipients. As reported, nearly half of all spike-specific TCRs target variant regions that are unmutated. Repertoire sampling happened only post peak T cell response.

CDR1 and CDR2 from the germline V gene are LNHDA and SQIVND (reference sequence). This CDR3 region has 15 residues. Trimming at V came to 5 bases and at J to 4 bases, leaving 9 bases not matched to a gene. The J gene is TRBJ2-7, the V gene TRBV19, with 9 positions matching TRBD2. The receptor comes from an adult in good health. Sequenced material: peripheral blood, taken on day 0 of AZD1222 vaccination. CDR3 nucleotides: TGTGCCAGTAGTGGGCATGGTAGCGGGGGTTACGAGCAGTACTTC. Its protein product is CASSGHGSGGYEQYF.